The next 14 T cell receptor beta chains were all read from a single sample in a study of PD-1 blockade in classical Hodgkin lymphoma. Time point defined: cycle 4 day 1 (C4D1), after less than 7 weeks of nivolumab. Relapse after autologous stem cell transplantation occurred in every patient, and brentuximab vedotin exposure varied. CD4+ T cells were purified from thawed PBMCs by magnetic negative selection. TCRdb's copy holds only in-frame clones and misses some; the assay was immunoSEQ multiplex PCR. Of tens of thousands of clones in the sample, roughly 80% were seen once. Sequencing was performed on CD4+ T cells from blood, taken before the fourth cycle of nivolumab. The source of these receptors is a human donor with classical Hodgkin lymphoma.

The genes are TRBV10-3 and TRBJ2-7, with TRBD2 identical over 8 bases. The CDR3 runs 16 residues. Germline CDR1 is ENHRY and CDR2 is SYGVKD. V shed 0 bases, J shed 2 bases, and the junction held 6 bases outside the gene matches. DNA of the CDR3: TGTGCCATCAGTGAGTCACGCGGGGGGCCAGCCTACGAGCAGTACTTC. This translates into CAISESRGGPAYEQYF.

As for this clone: At one end, the junction sequence differs from germline, possibly due to a read error. This CDR3 is CASSLAGGDEAFF. The CDR3 DNA follows: TGTGCCAGCAGCCTAGCGGGAGGGGATGAAGCTTTCTTT. The chain uses TRBV7-9 and TRBJ1-1, with D possibly matching TRBD1 (5 bases). The germline gives CDR1 SEHNR, CDR2 FQNEAQ (reference sequence). CDR3 length: 13 amino acids.

This clone was seen only a few times. The genes are TRBV4-2 and TRBJ1-1; the D is unclear. From germline, CDR1 is LGHNA and CDR2 YNFKEQ. CDR3 length: 14 amino acids. V was clipped by 0 bases and J by 2 bases, with 7 bases between them. DNA for the CDR3: TGTGCCAGCAGCCAAGATCGGCATAACACTGAAGCTTTCTTT. Translated: CASSQDRHNTEAFF.

The chain is built from TRBV19 and TRBJ2-2; 12 positions match TRBD2. CDR1 is LNHDA, CDR2 SQIVND, per germline (reference sequence). V lost 5 bases, J lost 6 bases, and 4 bases stayed unmatched. This CDR3 region has 15 residues. Here the CDR3 reads CASSPLAGGPGELFF. DNA for the CDR3: TGTGCCAGTAGTCCACTAGCGGGGGGCCCCGGGGAGCTGTTTTTT.

The chain joins TRBV11-2 to TRBJ1-1, with 7 bases fitting TRBD1. CDR3 length equals 14 residues. Germline values: CDR1 SGHAT, CDR2 FQNNGV. The ends lost 3 bases at V and 4 bases at J; junction bases unmatched: 5. In DNA form, the CDR3 reads TGTGCCAGCAGCTTGAGACAGGGCGGCACTGAAGCTTTCTTT. Protein: CASSLRQGGTEAFF.

V and J are TRBV5-1 and TRBJ1-1; TRBD1 aligns across 9 bases. Germline V gene lookup returns CDR1 SGHRS and CDR2 YFSETQ. With V trimmed by 0 bases and J by 5 bases, 2 bases remained unmatched. The CDR3 is 14 amino acids. The CDR3 DNA is TGCGCCAGCAGCTTGGACAGGGGGCTGACTGAAGCTTTCTTT. Translating gives CASSLDRGLTEAFF.

V is TRBV4-2 and J is TRBJ1-1; TRBD1 might be the D (5 bases). V lost 3 bases and J lost 0, with 8 bases in between. The CDR3 consists of 14 residues. In germline, CDR1 is LGHNA, CDR2 YNFKEQ. CDR3 nucleotide sequence: TGTGCCAGCAGCCATGAGGGACTGAACACTGAAGCTTTCTTT. Translated, it gives CASSHEGLNTEAFF.

V gene TRBV30 combines with J gene TRBJ2-4, with TRBD1 matching 7 bases. The length of the CDR3 is 15 residues. V lost 2 bases, J lost 1 base, and 5 bases stayed unmatched. Per the germline V gene, CDR1 is GTSNPN and CDR2 is SVGIG (reference sequence). CDR3 sequence: CAWSPTGYAKNIQYF. The CDR3 DNA reads as TGTGCCTGGAGTCCGACAGGGTATGCCAAAAACATTCAGTACTTC. The variable domain in full, completed from reference TRBV30 and TRBJ2-4, reads SQTIHQWPATLVQPVGSPLSLECTVEGTSNPNLYWYRQAAGRGLQLLFYSVGIGQISSEVPQNLSASRPQDRQFILSSKKLLLSDSGFYLCAWSPTGYAKNIQYFGAGTRLSVL.

The V call is TRBV7-6, the J call TRBJ2-1; the D gene could be TRBD1 or TRBD2 (5 bases each). Germline values: CDR1 SGHVS, CDR2 FNYEAQ. There are 14 residues in the CDR3. Trimming shortened V by 2 bases and J by 5 bases, and 10 bases separated the two germline ends. As DNA, the CDR3 is TGTGCCAGCAGCTTACCGGGACCCCACAATGAGCAGTTCTTC. Amino acid sequence: CASSLPGPHNEQFF.

The chain has TRBV5-1 and TRBJ2-7; maybe TRBD2 (5 bases). Trimming left V 0 bases short and J 0 bases short, with 10 bases between. The CDR3 has 15 residues. Looked up from germline, CDR1 is SGHRS and CDR2 is YFSETQ. Written as DNA, the CDR3 is TGCGCCAGCAGCTTGGAATCGGGAAGCTCCTACGAGCAGTACTTC. Its protein product is CASSLESGSSYEQYF.

This clone is a singleton in its sample. This rearrangement joins TRBV30 to TRBJ2-6, with D hard to call. CDR1 and CDR2 from the germline V gene are GTSNPN and SVGIG (reference sequence). The V end was cut by 7 bases, the J end by 1 base, with 8 bases between. The CDR3 covers 13 residues. CDR3 in DNA: TGTGCCTCATTAGATTCTGGGGCCAACGTCCTGACTTTC. Translated: CASLDSGANVLTF.

This rearrangement joins TRBV4-2 to TRBJ2-5, with D maybe TRBD2 (6 bases). Germline V gene lookup returns CDR1 LGHNA and CDR2 YNFKEQ. The V end lost 4 bases, the J end lost 3 bases, and 15 bases lay between the germline ends. The CDR3 length is 15 residues. CDR3 amino acids: CASSRDFSGKETQYF. Here the CDR3 DNA reads TGTGCCAGCAGCCGGGACTTTTCGGGTAAAGAGACCCAGTACTTC.

The V call is TRBV11-1, the J call TRBJ1-1; 7 bases line up with TRBD1. There are 15 residues in the CDR3. Germline-derived CDR1 and CDR2 are SGHAT and FQDESV (reference sequence). Trimming cost V 5 bases and J 1 base; bases outside gene matches: 7. CDR3 coding DNA: TGTGCCAGCAGCACCCGGACAGGCCCGAACACTGAAGCTTTCTTT. Protein sequence: CASSTRTGPNTEAFF.

This chain connects TRBV30 to TRBJ1-2; D ambiguous. CDR1 and CDR2 (germline): GTSNPN, SVGIG (reference sequence). The CDR3 contains 10 residues. Deletions cut 0 bases from V and 8 bases from J, with 4 bases between. In DNA form, the CDR3 reads TGTGCCTGGAGTGTCGTAGGCTACACCTTC. This codes for CAWSVVGYTF.